The source of this T cell receptor beta chain is a study of CD8 T cells in Susac syndrome. Whole-study findings and limits: Individuals included in the TCR sequencing and HLA analysis were acknowledged by the study to be relatively few in number.

Random hexamers served to reverse transcribe roughly 0.5 to 1 ug RNA. TCR beta CDR3 was amplified by immunoSEQ multiplex PCR. This amplification extended across 54 Vbeta and 13 Jbeta segments. TCRdb re-called the immunoSEQ multiplex PCR reads with MiXCR, one entry per CDR3 protein. The sample records roughly 140,000 distinct CDR3 sequences, over 95% being singletons. This clonotype has only one observation. Its matching antigen is unknown. Per the germline V gene, CDR1 is SGDLS and CDR2 is YYNGEE. The CDR3 covers 12 residues. V was trimmed by 3 bases and J by 10 bases, leaving 13 bases between them. The receptor was derived from a human donor with multiple sclerosis. Sequences were obtained from CD8+ T cells from PBMCs. The chain employs TRBV9 and TRBJ2-5; D uncertain. CDR3 nucleotides: TGTGCCAGCAGCGCCCCAGATAACATCCAGTACTTC. Translation: CASSAPDNIQYF. The variable domain in full, completed from reference TRBV9 and TRBJ2-5, reads DSGVTQTPKHLITATGQRVTLRCSPRSGDLSVYWYQQSLDQGLQFLIQYYNGEERAKGNILERFSAQQFPDLHSELNLSSLELGDSALYFCASSAPDNIQYFGPGTRLLVL.